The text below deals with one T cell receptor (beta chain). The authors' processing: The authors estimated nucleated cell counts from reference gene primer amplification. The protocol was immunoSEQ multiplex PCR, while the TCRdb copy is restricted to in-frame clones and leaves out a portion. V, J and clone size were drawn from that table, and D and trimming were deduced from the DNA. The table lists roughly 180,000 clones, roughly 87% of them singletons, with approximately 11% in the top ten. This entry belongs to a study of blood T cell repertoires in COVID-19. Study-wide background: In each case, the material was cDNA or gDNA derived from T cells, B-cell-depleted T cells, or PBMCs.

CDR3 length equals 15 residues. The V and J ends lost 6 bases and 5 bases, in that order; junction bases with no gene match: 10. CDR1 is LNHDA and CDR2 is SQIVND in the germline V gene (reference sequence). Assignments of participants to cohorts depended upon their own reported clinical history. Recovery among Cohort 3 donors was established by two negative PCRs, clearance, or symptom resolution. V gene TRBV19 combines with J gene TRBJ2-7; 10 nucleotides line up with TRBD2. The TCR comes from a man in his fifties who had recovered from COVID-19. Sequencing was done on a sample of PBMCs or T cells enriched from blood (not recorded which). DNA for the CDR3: TGTGCCAGTAGACAAAGCGGGAGGGGTTTGGACGAGCAGTACTTC. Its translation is CASRQSGRGLDEQYF. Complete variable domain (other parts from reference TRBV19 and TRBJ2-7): DGGITQSPKYLFRKEGQNVTLSCEQNLNHDAMYWYRQDPGQGLRLIYYSQIVNDFQKGDIAEGYSVSREKKESFPLTVTSAQKNPTAFYLCASRQSGRGLDEQYFGPGTRLTVT.